The 25 T cell receptor beta chains below all came from one sample that was sequenced in a study of CD8+CD57+ T cells in acquired aplastic anemia (dated by TCRdb to the late 2010s). Sequencing relied on an Illumina HiSeq 2000. Profiling of TCR beta VDJ combinations and CDR3 sequences used genomic DNA as the template. TCRdb reworked the public reads: Q25 trimming with fastp, MiXCR clone assembly, productive beta chains retained. Each entry merges the rows of one CDR3 protein and shows their most common DNA and genes. The table for this sample lists about 400,000 distinct CDR3 sequences; around 72% of them were counted only once. The ten largest make up 4% of the sample. Sequencing was done on a sample of sorted CD4+, CD8+, or CD8+CD57+ T cells (not recorded which) from PBMCs. Receptors originate from a human donor in good health, serving as a control.

This clonotype was seen a few times. The rearrangement links TRBV6-2 or TRBV6-3 to TRBJ2-6; 9 nucleotides agree with TRBD1. CDR1 MNHEY and CDR2 SVGEGT come from the germline V gene. This CDR3 has 20 amino acids. The junction had 14 bases not matched to a gene; V was cut back by 2 bases and J by 3 bases. CDR3 residues: CASSYHPGTGRSDGANVLTF. The CDR3 coding sequence is TGTGCCAGCAGTTACCACCCCGGGACAGGGAGGTCTGATGGGGCCAACGTCCTGACTTTC.

This clonotype was found many times. The chain uses TRBV3-1 and TRBJ2-5; a weak D match, TRBD1 (5 bases). This CDR3 contains 16 residues. V lost 1 base to trimming and J lost 4 bases, with 16 bases between them. Germline V CDR1 and CDR2: LGHDT, YNNKEL (reference sequence). The CDR3 loop reads CASSQAPGSWGETQYF. CDR3 bases: TGTGCCAGCAGCCAAGCCCCAGGGTCTTGGGGAGAGACCCAGTACTTC.

Comment on this clonotype: Because the CDR3's place on the DNA is in doubt, the DNA is left out and the CDR3 is given as listed by TCRdb. V usage is TRBV7-3 and J usage is TRBJ2-7; no check of the table's D call, TRBD2, against the DNA was made. The CDR3 spans 19 amino acids, including both terminal residues. The germline CDR1 and CDR2 sequences are SGHTA and FQGTGA. This CDR3 is CASSFYICSALVPSYEQYF.

Concerning this clonotype: The conserved phenylalanine or tryptophan normally closing the CDR3 is absent here, so this likely arose from a read error. The DNA is omitted, as the CDR3 cannot be located on it reliably, and the CDR3 follows TCRdb's listing. The chain couples TRBV7-9 to TRBJ2-7. The CDR3 is 13 amino acids in total, end residues counted. Per the germline V gene, CDR1 is SEHNR and CDR2 is FQNEAQ (reference sequence). CDR3 protein: CASSVDVLKDPQY.

Worth noting for this clonotype: The junction does not match germline at one end; this may be a read error. The J gene is TRBJ2-2, the V gene TRBV10-3; the D is unclear. Germline CDR1 ENHRY, CDR2 SYGVKD. The CDR3 is made up of 14 amino acids. In nucleotides, the CDR3 is TGTGCCAGCAGTGTAGGCCGTTATACCGGGGAGCTGTTTTTT. Translating it yields CASSVGRYTGELFF.

This sequence joins TRBV11-3 and TRBJ2-1, with no clear D. CDR3 length: 15 residues. CDR1 and CDR2 (germline): SGHNT, YENEEA. V gave up 5 bases and J gave up 2 bases, with 13 bases separating them. The CDR3 protein is CASSPRGEAYNEQFF. CDR3 coding DNA: TGTGCCAGCAGCCCACGTGGCGAGGCCTACAATGAGCAGTTCTTC.

About this clonotype: An end of the junction does not agree with germline; a read error may underlie this. The chain has TRBV10-3 and TRBJ1-2, with a possible D match to TRBD1 (6 bases). This CDR3 contains 14 residues. Germline lookup yields CDR1 ENHRY and CDR2 SYGVKD. CDR3 residues: CASSPPRGGYGNTF. The CDR3 DNA sequence: TGTGCCAGCAGTCCTCCTCGGGGGGGCTATGGCAACACCTTC.

A note on this clonotype: The germline gene is not matched at one end of the junction; a read error may be the cause. The chain recombines TRBV12-3 or TRBV12-4 with TRBJ1-4; D possibly corresponds to TRBD1 (5 bases). The CDR3 is 14 amino acids. The CDR3 nucleotides are TGTGCCAGCACCGACGTGGGGCGGGATGAAAAACTGGTTTTT. Translated, it gives CASTDVGRDEKLVF.

This clonotype was seen at least ten times. This chain joins TRBV27 and TRBJ2-7; D gene uncertain. Looked up from germline, CDR1 is MNHEY and CDR2 is SMNVEV (reference sequence). The V end lost 1 base, the J end lost 0 bases, and 13 bases lay between the germline ends. The CDR3 spans 16 residues. The CDR3 region is CASSLLGIGSSYEQYF. CDR3 DNA sequence: TGTGCCAGCAGTTTATTAGGGATAGGTAGCTCCTACGAGCAGTACTTC.

This rearrangement joins TRBV29-1 to TRBJ1-6; TRBD1 aligns across 9 bases. The CDR3 covers 14 residues. Trimming cost V 8 bases and J 8 bases; bases outside gene matches: 10. Per the germline V gene, CDR1 is SQVTM and CDR2 is ANQGSEA. CDR3 sequence: CSTTGGANDSPLHF. For the CDR3, the DNA is TGCAGCACCACAGGGGGCGCGAATGATTCACCCCTCCACTTT.

The chain joins TRBV20-1 to TRBJ1-5; TRBD1 matches 8 bases. CDR1 is DFQATT and CDR2 is SNEGSKA in the germline V gene (reference sequence). V lost 6 bases and J lost 6; bases outside the gene matches: 10. The CDR3 is 14 residues long. The DNA for the CDR3 is TGCAGTGCCACCACGACAGGGGTAACTCAGCCCCAGCATTTT. The encoded protein is CSATTTGVTQPQHF.

V is TRBV25-1 and J is TRBJ1-2, with D uncertain. This CDR3 comprises 15 residues. Deletions cut 3 bases from V and 6 bases from J, with 17 bases between. The germline CDR1 and CDR2 sequences are MGHDK and SYGVNS. The CDR3 is CASSDPGLDTHGYTF. The CDR3 bases are TGTGCCAGCAGTGACCCAGGCCTAGATACTCATGGCTACACCTTC.

This clonotype came up many times. A much larger clone differs from this one at a single base, so this may be a read error. The chain has TRBV7-9 and TRBJ2-5; D possibly corresponds to TRBD2 (6 bases). Germline loops: CDR1 SEHNR, CDR2 FQNEAQ (reference sequence). This CDR3 contains 15 residues. In DNA form, the CDR3 reads TGTGCCAGCAGCTTGGGCGGAGGGGCTGGAGAGACCCGGTACTTC. Amino acid sequence: CASSLGGGAGETRYF. Full variable domain (remainder filled in from reference TRBV7-9 and TRBJ2-5): DTGVSQNPRHKITKRGQNVTFRCDPISEHNRLYWYRQTLGQGPEFLTYFQNEAQLEKSRLLSDRFSAERPKGSFSTLEIQRTEQGDSAMYLCASSLGGGAGETRYFGPGTRLLVL.

J is TRBJ1-1 and V is TRBV4-2; no clear D gene. Deletions cut 5 bases from V and 5 bases from J, with 15 bases between. CDR1 and CDR2 (germline): LGHNA, YNFKEQ. The CDR3 length is 14 residues. CDR3 amino acids: CASSLEGFGTEAFF. The CDR3 DNA is TGTGCCAGCAGCTTAGAGGGTTTCGGAACTGAAGCTTTCTTT.

The V gene is TRBV24-1, the J gene TRBJ2-3; 8 bases align to TRBD1. The germline CDR1 and CDR2 sequences are KGHDR and SFDVKD. The CDR3 loop spans 14 amino acids. The CDR3 region has the DNA TGTGTCAGCCTGGGACAGGCTGACACAGATACGCAGTATTTT. It is translated as CVSLGQADTDTQYF.

This clonotype was detected only once. The chain joins TRBV9 to TRBJ2-7, with D hard to call. The CDR3 is 14 residues long. The germline V gene encodes CDR1 SGDLS and CDR2 YYNGEE. Deletions cut 7 bases from V and 13 bases from J, with 27 bases between. CDR3 sequence: CASSRLQAETEYYF. CDR3 coding DNA: TGTGCCAGCTCCCGGCTTCAGGCCGAGACCGAGTACTACTTC.

The chain employs TRBV19 and TRBJ2-3; a weak D match, TRBD1 (5 bases). The germline gives CDR1 LNHDA, CDR2 SQIVND (reference sequence). The CDR3 is made up of 15 amino acids. The ends were cut back, 4 bases at V and 3 bases at J, with 14 bases in the middle. CDR3 residues: CASSKEVQGTDTQYF. In DNA, the CDR3 is TGTGCCAGTAGTAAAGAGGTCCAGGGAACAGATACGCAGTATTTT.

The chain is built from TRBV10-3 and TRBJ1-4; D is unresolved. This CDR3 contains 17 residues. Germline assignment: CDR1 ENHRY and CDR2 SYGVKD. CDR3 bases: TGTGTCTTCAGTGAGTCTTCAGGAGAACAAATTAATGAAAAACTGTTTTTT. This translates into CVFSESSGEQINEKLFF.

The chain combines TRBV9 with TRBJ1-6; D might be TRBD1 (5 bases). V dropped 4 bases and J dropped 9 bases, with 23 bases sitting between them. There are 17 residues in the CDR3. The germline CDR1 and CDR2 sequences are SGDLS and YYNGEE. The DNA of the CDR3 is TGTGCCAGCAGCTTGACTAGCGGGGGGGTCCAAGCTTCACCCCTCCACTTT. As protein: CASSLTSGGVQASPLHF.

This clonotype was counted at least ten times. The chain is built from TRBV3-1 and TRBJ2-7; D gene uncertain. Germline-derived CDR1 and CDR2 are LGHDT and YNNKEL (reference sequence). The CDR3 extends over 13 amino acids. V lost 4 bases, J lost 6 bases, and 13 bases lay in between. This CDR3 reads CASSLARFSEQYF. The CDR3 bases are TGTGCCAGCAGCCTAGCCCGATTCAGCGAGCAGTACTTC.

This chain joins TRBV5-5 and TRBJ1-2; tentative D call: TRBD1 (5 bases). Germline V CDR1 and CDR2: SGHKS, YYEKEE (reference sequence). The length of the CDR3 is 16 residues. Trimming removed 5 bases from V and 4 bases from J, with 21 bases in between. The chain's CDR3 is CASRPPCGGSRYGYTF. CDR3 sequence (DNA): TGTGCCAGCAGGCCACCGTGCGGGGGATCTCGCTATGGCTACACCTTC.

The chain is built from TRBV5-8 and TRBJ2-2; weak D call: TRBD1 (5 bases). Trimming removed 3 bases at V and 3 bases at J, with 9 bases between. Germline CDR1 and CDR2: SGHTS and YDEGEE. The CDR3 has 14 residues. The chain's CDR3 is CASSSKTDTGELFF. The DNA of the CDR3 is TGTGCCAGCAGCTCTAAGACAGACACCGGGGAGCTGTTTTTT. The full variable domain, in which reference TRBV5-8 and TRBJ2-2 provide the parts outside the CDR3, is EAGVTQSPTHLIKTRGQQATLRCSPISGHTSVYWYQQALGLGLQFLLWYDEGEERNRGNFPPRFSGRQFPNYSSELNVNALELEDSALYLCASSSKTDTGELFFGEGSRLTVL.

This rearrangement joins TRBV7-2 to TRBJ2-1, with 12 bases aligning to TRBD2. The CDR3 runs to 16 residues. Germline assignment: CDR1 SGHTA and CDR2 FQGNSA. The J segment lost 11 bases and the V segment lost 3 bases, leaving 11 bases of the junction unmatched. The CDR3 DNA is TGTGCCAGCAGCTTGACTAGCGGGGGATACAATGAGCAGCAGTTCTTC. Its translation: CASSLTSGGYNEQQFF.

A word on this clonotype: Relative to the germline gene, one junction end is altered; a read error may explain this. The chain has TRBV5-5 and TRBJ2-7; no clear D. There are 13 residues in the CDR3. CDR1 is SGHKS, CDR2 YYEKEE, per germline (reference sequence). CDR3: CASSPDVTYEQYF. In DNA form, the CDR3 reads TGCGCCAGCAGCCCCGATGTAACCTACGAGCAGTACTTC.

Ten or more counts support this clonotype. The chain carries TRBV20-1 and TRBJ1-1; D is unresolved. The V gene lost 6 bases and the J gene lost 6 bases, with 17 bases spanning the gap. Germline CDR1 reads DFQATT; CDR2 reads SNEGSKA (reference sequence). CDR3 size: 13 residues. CDR3: CSAPIRGFSEAFF. The CDR3 coding sequence is TGCAGTGCCCCAATAAGAGGTTTCTCTGAAGCTTTCTTT.